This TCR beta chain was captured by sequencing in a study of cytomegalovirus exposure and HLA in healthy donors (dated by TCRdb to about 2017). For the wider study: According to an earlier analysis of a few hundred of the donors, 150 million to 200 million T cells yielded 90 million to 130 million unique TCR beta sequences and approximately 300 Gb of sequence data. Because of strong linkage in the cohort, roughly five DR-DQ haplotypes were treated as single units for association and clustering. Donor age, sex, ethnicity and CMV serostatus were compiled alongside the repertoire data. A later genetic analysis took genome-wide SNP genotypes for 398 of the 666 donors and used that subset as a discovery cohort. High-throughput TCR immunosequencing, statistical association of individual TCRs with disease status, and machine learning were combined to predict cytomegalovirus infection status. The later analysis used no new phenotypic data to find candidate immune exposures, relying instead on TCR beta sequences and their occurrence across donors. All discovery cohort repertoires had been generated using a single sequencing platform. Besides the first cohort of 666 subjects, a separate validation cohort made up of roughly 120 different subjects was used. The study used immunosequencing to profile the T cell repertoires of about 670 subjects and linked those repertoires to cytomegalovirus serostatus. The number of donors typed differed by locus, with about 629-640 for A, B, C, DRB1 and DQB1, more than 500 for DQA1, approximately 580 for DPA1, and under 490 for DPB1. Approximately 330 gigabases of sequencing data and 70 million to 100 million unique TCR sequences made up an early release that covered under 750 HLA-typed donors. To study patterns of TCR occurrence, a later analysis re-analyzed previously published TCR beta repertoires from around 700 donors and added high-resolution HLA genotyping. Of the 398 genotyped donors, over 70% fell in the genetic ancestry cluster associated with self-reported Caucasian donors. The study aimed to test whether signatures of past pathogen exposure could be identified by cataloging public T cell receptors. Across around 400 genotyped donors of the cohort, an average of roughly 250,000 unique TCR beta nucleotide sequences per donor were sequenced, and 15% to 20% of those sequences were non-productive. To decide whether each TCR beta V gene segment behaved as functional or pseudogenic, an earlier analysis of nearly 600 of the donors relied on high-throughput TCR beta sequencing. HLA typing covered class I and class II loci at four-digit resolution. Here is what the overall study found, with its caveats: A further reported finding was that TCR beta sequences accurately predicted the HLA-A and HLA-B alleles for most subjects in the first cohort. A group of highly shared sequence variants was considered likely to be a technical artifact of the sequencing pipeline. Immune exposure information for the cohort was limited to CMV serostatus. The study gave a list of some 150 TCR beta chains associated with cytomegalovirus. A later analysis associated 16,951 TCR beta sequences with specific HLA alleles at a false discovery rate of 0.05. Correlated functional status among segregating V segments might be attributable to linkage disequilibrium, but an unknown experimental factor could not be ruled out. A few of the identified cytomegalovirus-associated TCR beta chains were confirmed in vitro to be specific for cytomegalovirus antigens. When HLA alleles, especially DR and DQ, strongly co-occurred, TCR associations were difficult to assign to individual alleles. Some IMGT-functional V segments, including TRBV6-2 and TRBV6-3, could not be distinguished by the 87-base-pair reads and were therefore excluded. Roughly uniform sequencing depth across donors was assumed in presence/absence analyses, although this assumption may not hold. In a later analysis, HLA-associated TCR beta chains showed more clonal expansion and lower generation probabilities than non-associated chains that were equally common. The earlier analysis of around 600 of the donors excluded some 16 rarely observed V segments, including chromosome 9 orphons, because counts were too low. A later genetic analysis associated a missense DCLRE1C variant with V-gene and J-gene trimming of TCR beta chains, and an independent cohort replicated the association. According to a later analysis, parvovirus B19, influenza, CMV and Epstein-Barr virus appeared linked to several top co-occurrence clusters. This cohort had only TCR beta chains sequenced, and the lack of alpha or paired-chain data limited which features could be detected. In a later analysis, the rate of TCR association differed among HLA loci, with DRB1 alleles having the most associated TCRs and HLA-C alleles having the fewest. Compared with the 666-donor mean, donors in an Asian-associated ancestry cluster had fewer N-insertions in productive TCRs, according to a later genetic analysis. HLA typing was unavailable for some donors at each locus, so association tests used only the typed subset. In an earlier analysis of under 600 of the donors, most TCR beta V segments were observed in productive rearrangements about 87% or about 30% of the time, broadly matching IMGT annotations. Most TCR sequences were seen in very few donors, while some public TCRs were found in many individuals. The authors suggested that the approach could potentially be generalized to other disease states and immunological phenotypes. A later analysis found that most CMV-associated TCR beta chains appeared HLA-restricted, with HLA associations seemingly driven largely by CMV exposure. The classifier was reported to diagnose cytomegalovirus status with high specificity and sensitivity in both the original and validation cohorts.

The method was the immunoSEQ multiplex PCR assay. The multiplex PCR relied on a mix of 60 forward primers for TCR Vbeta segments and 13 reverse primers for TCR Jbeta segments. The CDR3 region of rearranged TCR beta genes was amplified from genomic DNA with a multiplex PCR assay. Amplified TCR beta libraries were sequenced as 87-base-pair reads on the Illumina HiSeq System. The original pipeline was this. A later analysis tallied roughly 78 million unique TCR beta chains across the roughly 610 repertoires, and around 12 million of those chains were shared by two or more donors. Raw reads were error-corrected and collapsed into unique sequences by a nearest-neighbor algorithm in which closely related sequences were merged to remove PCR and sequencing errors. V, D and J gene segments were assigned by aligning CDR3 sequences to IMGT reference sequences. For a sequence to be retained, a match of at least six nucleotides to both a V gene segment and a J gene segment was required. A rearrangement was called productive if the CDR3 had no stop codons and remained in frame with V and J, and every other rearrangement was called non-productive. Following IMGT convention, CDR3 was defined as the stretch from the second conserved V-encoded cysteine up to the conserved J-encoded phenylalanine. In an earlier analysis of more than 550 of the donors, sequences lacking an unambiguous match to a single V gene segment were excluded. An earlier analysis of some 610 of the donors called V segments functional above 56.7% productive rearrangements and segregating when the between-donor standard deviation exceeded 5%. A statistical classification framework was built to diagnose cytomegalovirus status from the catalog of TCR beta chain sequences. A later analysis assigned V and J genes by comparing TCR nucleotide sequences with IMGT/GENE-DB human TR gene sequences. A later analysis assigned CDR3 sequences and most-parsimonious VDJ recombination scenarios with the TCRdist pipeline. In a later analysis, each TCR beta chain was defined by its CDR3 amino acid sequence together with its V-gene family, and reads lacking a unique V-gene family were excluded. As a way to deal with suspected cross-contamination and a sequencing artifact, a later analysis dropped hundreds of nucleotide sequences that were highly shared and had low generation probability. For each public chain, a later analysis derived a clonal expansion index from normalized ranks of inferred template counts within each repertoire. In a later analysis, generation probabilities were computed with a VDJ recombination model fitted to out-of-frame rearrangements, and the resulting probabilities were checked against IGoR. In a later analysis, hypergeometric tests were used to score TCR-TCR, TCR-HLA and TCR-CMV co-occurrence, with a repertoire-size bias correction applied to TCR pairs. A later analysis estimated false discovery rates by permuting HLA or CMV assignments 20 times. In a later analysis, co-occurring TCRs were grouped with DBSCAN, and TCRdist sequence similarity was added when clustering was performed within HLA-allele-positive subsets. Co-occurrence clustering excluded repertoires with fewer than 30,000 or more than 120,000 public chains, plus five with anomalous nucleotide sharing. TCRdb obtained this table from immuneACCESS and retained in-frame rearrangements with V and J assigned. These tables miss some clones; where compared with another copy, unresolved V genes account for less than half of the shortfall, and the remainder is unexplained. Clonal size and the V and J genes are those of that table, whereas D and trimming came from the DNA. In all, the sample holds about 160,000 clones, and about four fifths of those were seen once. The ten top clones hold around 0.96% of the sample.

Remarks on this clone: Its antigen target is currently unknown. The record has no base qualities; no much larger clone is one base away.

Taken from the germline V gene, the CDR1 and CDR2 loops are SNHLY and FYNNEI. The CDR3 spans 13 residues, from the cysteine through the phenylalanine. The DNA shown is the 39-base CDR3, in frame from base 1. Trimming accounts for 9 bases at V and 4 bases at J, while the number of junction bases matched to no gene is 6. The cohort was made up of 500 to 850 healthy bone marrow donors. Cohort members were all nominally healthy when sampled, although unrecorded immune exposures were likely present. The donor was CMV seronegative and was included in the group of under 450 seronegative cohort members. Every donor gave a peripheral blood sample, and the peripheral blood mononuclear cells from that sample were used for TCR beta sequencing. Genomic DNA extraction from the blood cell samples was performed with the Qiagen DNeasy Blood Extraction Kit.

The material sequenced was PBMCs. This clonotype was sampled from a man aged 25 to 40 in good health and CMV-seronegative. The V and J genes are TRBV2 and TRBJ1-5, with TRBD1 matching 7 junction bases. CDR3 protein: CASYRDRNQPQHF. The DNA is TGTGCCAGTTACCGGGACAGAAATCAGCCCCAGCATTTT.